The rows below give T cell receptor beta chains drawn from one sample of a study of T cell repertoires in cytomegalovirus infection. TCRdb reprocessed the reads with MiXCR, giving one entry per CDR3 protein. The profile shows 400,000 to 600,000 distinct CDR3 sequences, approximately 40% of them singletons. These receptors have no identified antigens. The source was cultured PBMCs, collected from culture after CMV antigen stimulation. These receptors were taken from a human donor in good health (CMV status not recorded). Some clones in this sample may be carry-over from other donors' samples. The CDR3 runs from the conserved cysteine through the conserved F or W. D genes are given only for firm matches. Rows give clone size only sometimes, using once, few, many, or a class for an expanded clone.

TRBV7-2	TRBJ2-3	-	TRBD2	CASSFRGLAGGGDTQYF	TGTGCCAGCAGCTTCAGGGGACTAGCGGGGGGCGGAGATACGCAGTATTTT
TRBV19	TRBJ1-1	few	-	CASSTPPGSPEAFF	TGTGCCAGTAGTACTCCCCCAGGGAGTCCTGAAGCTTTCTTT
TRBV5-1	TRBJ1-2	-	-	CASSLGGSSDYGYTF	TGCGCCAGCAGCTTGGGGGGGTCCTCTGACTATGGCTACACCTTC
TRBV6-6	TRBJ1-3	-	-	CASSLRFLSGNTIYF	TGTGCCAGCAGCCTCAGGTTCCTCTCTGGAAACACCATATATTTT
TRBV6-2/TRBV6-3	TRBJ2-4	-	-	CARSRALLYLAKNIQYF	TGTGCCAGGAGCAGGGCGTTGTTGTATTTAGCCAAAAACATTCAGTACTTC
TRBV6-2/TRBV6-3	TRBJ1-2	once	-	CASSNDIHGYTF	TGTGCCAGCAGTAACGACATTCATGGCTACACCTTC
TRBV7-9	TRBJ2-5	-	-	CASSPTRGQNRLPQETQYF	TGTGCCAGCAGCCCCACGCGGGGTCAAAACCGTCTCCCTCAAGAGACCCAGTACTTC
TRBV7-2	TRBJ1-1	many	-	CASSLSGASTEAFF	TGTGCCAGCAGCCTGTCGGGGGCGTCGACTGAAGCTTTCTTT
TRBV7-9	TRBJ2-1	-	TRBD2	CASSTSGGLYNEQFF	TGTGCCAGCAGTACTAGCGGGGGGCTATACAATGAGCAGTTCTTC
TRBV27	TRBJ2-3	-	-	CASSHPDGNTQYF	TGTGCCAGCAGTCATCCCGACGGAAATACGCAGTATTTT
TRBV7-2	TRBJ1-1	many	-	CASSLRFGVMNTEAFF	TGTGCCAGCAGCTTACGGTTCGGGGTAATGAACACTGAAGCTTTCTTT
TRBV19	TRBJ1-1	-	-	CASSPTTGGLWKNTEAFF	TGTGCCAGTAGTCCCACTACCGGGGGCTTGTGGAAAAACACTGAAGCTTTCTTT
TRBV18	TRBJ2-6	-	TRBD1	CASSPGQPGANVLTF	TGTGCCAGCTCACCGGGACAGCCCGGGGCCAACGTCCTGACTTTC
TRBV19	TRBJ2-7	-	-	CASPVPRWVEIYEQYF	TGTGCCAGCCCCGTACCACGTTGGGTGGAAATCTACGAGCAGTACTTC
TRBV19	TRBJ2-1	-	-	CASSIGGIYNEQFF	TGTGCCAGTAGTATAGGGGGGATCTACAATGAGCAGTTCTTC
TRBV19	TRBJ1-1	-	-	CASRPGSGTEAFF	TGTGCCAGTCGCCCCGGGTCGGGCACTGAAGCTTTCTTT
TRBV2	TRBJ1-5	-	-	CASRKVDSNQPQHF	TGTGCCAGCAGGAAGGTAGATAGCAATCAGCCCCAGCATTTT
TRBV7-2	TRBJ2-5	-	-	CASSPKGRPDRETQYF	TGTGCCAGCAGCCCTAAGGGACGCCCAGATAGGGAGACCCAGTACTTC
TRBV7-2	TRBJ2-3	-	TRBD2	CASSPVSGGAGTQYF	TGTGCCAGCAGCCCCGTTAGCGGGGGGGCGGGTACGCAGTATTTT
TRBV7-2	TRBJ2-7	few	-	CASSLGFGEPSSYEQYF	TGTGCCAGCAGCTTAGGCTTTGGAGAACCAAGCTCCTACGAGCAGTACTTC
TRBV4-1	TRBJ2-7	once	-	CASSRAAGLPWEQYF	TGCGCCAGCAGCCGAGCAGCCGGACTCCCCTGGGAGCAGTACTTC
TRBV7-8	TRBJ2-3	-	TRBD2	CASGSSGRTDTQNF	TGTGCCAGCGGGTCTAGCGGCCGCACAGATACGCAGAATTTT
TRBV20-1	TRBJ2-1	-	TRBD2	CSARVGSGSRYNEQFF	TGCAGTGCTAGGGTCGGGAGCGGGAGTCGGTACAATGAGCAGTTCTTC
TRBV7-2	TRBJ2-5	-	TRBD2	CASSLGVAGDQETQYF	TGTGCCAGCAGCTTAGGGGTAGCGGGGGACCAAGAGACCCAGTACTTC
TRBV11-2	TRBJ1-2	-	TRBD1	CASSITGEPIGYTF	TGTGCCAGCAGTATAACAGGGGAACCCATTGGCTACACCTTC
TRBV7-9	TRBJ1-5	-	TRBD1	CASSVGGPVGGRPQHF	TGTGCCAGCAGCGTAGGGGGCCCAGTGGGGGGTCGGCCCCAGCATTTT
TRBV7-9	TRBJ1-6	-	-	CASSPLQGVNSPLHF	TGTGCCAGCAGCCCCCTACAGGGTGTGAATTCACCCCTCCACTTT
TRBV7-9	TRBJ2-5	-	-	CASSYGIGGSLVGETQYF	TGTGCCAGCAGCTACGGGATAGGAGGGAGTCTCGTCGGAGAGACCCAGTACTTC
TRBV28	TRBJ2-7	-	-	CASRMGSIWSSYEQYF	TGTGCCAGCAGAATGGGGTCGATATGGAGCTCCTACGAGCAGTACTTC
TRBV7-2	TRBJ2-3	many	-	CASSLAGPSTDTQYF	TGTGCCAGCAGCTTAGCCGGACCTAGCACAGATACGCAGTATTTT
TRBV7-8	TRBJ2-1	few	TRBD2	CASSFPTSGGDEQFF	TGTGCCAGCAGCTTCCCGACTAGCGGGGGGGATGAGCAGTTCTTC
TRBV7-4	TRBJ1-2	-	-	CASSLEWDGSGYTF	TGTGCCAGCAGCTTAGAGTGGGACGGAAGTGGCTACACCTTC
TRBV6-1	TRBJ2-7	-	TRBD1	CASSTDRLYEQYF	TGTGCCAGCAGCACGGACAGGCTTTACGAGCAGTACTTC
TRBV20-1	TRBJ2-5	few	TRBD2	CSATGTRGTQETQYF	TGCAGTGCCACTGGGACTAGAGGGACCCAAGAGACCCAGTACTTC
TRBV7-2	TRBJ2-7	few	-	CASSFYPSSYEQYF	TGTGCCAGCAGCTTCTACCCCAGCTCCTACGAGCAGTACTTC
TRBV27	TRBJ2-7	-	TRBD1	CASVGLGSQGVYEQYF	TGTGCCAGCGTAGGACTGGGTTCTCAGGGGGTCTACGAGCAGTACTTC
TRBV11-2	TRBJ2-3	few	TRBD2	CASSLRSSGLTDTQYF	TGTGCCAGCAGCTTGCGGTCTAGCGGACTCACAGATACGCAGTATTTT
TRBV3-1	TRBJ1-1	-	-	CASSQDWGGTEAFF	TGTGCCAGCAGCCAAGATTGGGGGGGGACTGAAGCTTTCTTT
TRBV7-2	TRBJ2-1	many	-	CASSFFNEQFF	TGTGCCAGCAGCTTCTTCAATGAGCAGTTCTTC
TRBV7-2	TRBJ1-2	few	-	CASSAFSVSYGYTF	TGTGCCAGCAGCGCATTTTCTGTTAGCTATGGCTACACCTTC
TRBV7-2	TRBJ2-1	-	TRBD1	CASSLVRGLGNEQFF	TGTGCCAGCAGCTTAGTCAGGGGGTTGGGAAATGAGCAGTTCTTC